These T cell receptor beta chains were read from a single sample in a study of Graves' ophthalmopathy and Graves' hyperthyroidism. In TCRdb, the multiplex PCR reads were re-called with MiXCR into one record per CDR3 protein. The sample gives approximately 1.2 million distinct CDR3 sequences, less than 45% of which show up once; over 8.5% is in the top ten. Specimen: peripheral blood or thyroid tissue (not recorded which). The source of these receptors is an adult man with Graves' hyperthyroidism. Each CDR3 is given with its conserved first and last residue. Fields, in order: clone size, J gene, D gene, V gene, CDR3 protein, CDR3 DNA. A D gene is named only where the DNA matches it firmly. Size tells how often a clone was seen (once, few, many) or the class of an expanded clone, and some rows leave it out.

clone size: NA; J gene: TRBJ2-2; D gene: TRBD1; V gene: TRBV19; CDR3 protein: CASSIAGTGLSGELFF; CDR3 DNA: TGTGCCAGTAGTATCGCCGGGACAGGGCTTTCCGGGGAGCTGTTTTTT
clone size: many; J gene: TRBJ1-1; D gene: NA; V gene: TRBV7-2; CDR3 protein: CASRYRTERTEAFF; CDR3 DNA: TGTGCCAGCAGGTACAGGACAGAAAGGACTGAAGCTTTCTTT
clone size: NA; J gene: TRBJ1-1; D gene: NA; V gene: TRBV7-8; CDR3 protein: CASSHYLGGSTEAFF; CDR3 DNA: TGTGCCAGCAGTCACTACCTGGGCGGGAGCACTGAAGCTTTCTTT
clone size: NA; J gene: TRBJ1-1; D gene: NA; V gene: TRBV7-8; CDR3 protein: CASSLLRFITSAFF; CDR3 DNA: TGTGCCAGCAGCTTATTAAGGTTCATTACCTCAGCTTTCTTT
clone size: many; J gene: TRBJ1-6; D gene: NA; V gene: TRBV19; CDR3 protein: CASTPTGNNSPLHF; CDR3 DNA: TGTGCCAGTACTCCAACAGGAAACAATTCACCCCTCCACTTT
clone size: NA; J gene: TRBJ1-1; D gene: NA; V gene: TRBV19; CDR3 protein: CASGIGGGNTEAFF; CDR3 DNA: TGTGCCAGTGGTATAGGCGGAGGGAACACTGAAGCCTTCTTT
clone size: many; J gene: TRBJ1-1; D gene: NA; V gene: TRBV5-1; CDR3 protein: CASSPLESSTEAFF; CDR3 DNA: TGCGCCAGCAGCCCCCTGGAGTCGAGCACTGAAGCTTTCTTT
clone size: few; J gene: TRBJ1-2; D gene: NA; V gene: TRBV5-4; CDR3 protein: CASSLGLQGTYGYTF; CDR3 DNA: TGTGCCAGCAGCTTGGGTTTACAGGGAACCTATGGCTACACCTTC
clone size: few; J gene: TRBJ2-6; D gene: NA; V gene: TRBV5-1; CDR3 protein: CASSFVAAGANVLTF; CDR3 DNA: TGCGCCAGCAGCTTTGTGGCAGCCGGGGCCAACGTCCTGACTTTC
clone size: many; J gene: TRBJ1-1; D gene: NA; V gene: TRBV19; CDR3 protein: CASGFPNTEAFF; CDR3 DNA: TGTGCCAGTGGTTTCCCGAACACTGAAGCTTTCTTT
clone size: NA; J gene: TRBJ1-6; D gene: NA; V gene: TRBV7-2; CDR3 protein: CASSPGVAHNSPLHF; CDR3 DNA: TGTGCCAGCAGCCCAGGGGTGGCCCATAATTCACCCCTCCACTTT
clone size: NA; J gene: TRBJ1-5; D gene: NA; V gene: TRBV28; CDR3 protein: CASTPPGRGNQPQHF; CDR3 DNA: TGTGCCAGCACCCCCCCGGGCAGAGGCAATCAGCCCCAGCATTTT
clone size: NA; J gene: TRBJ1-1; D gene: NA; V gene: TRBV15; CDR3 protein: CATGRFESVGDTEAFF; CDR3 DNA: TGTGCCACCGGAAGGTTCGAATCTGTTGGGGACACTGAAGCTTTCTTT
clone size: NA; J gene: TRBJ1-1; D gene: NA; V gene: TRBV6-6; CDR3 protein: CASRGTWGTEAFF; CDR3 DNA: TGTGCCAGCAGGGGGACCTGGGGAACTGAAGCTTTCTTT
clone size: many; J gene: TRBJ1-6; D gene: NA; V gene: TRBV12-3/TRBV12-4; CDR3 protein: CASSFDGNSPLHF; CDR3 DNA: TGTGCCAGCAGTTTCGACGGGAATTCACCCCTCCACTTT